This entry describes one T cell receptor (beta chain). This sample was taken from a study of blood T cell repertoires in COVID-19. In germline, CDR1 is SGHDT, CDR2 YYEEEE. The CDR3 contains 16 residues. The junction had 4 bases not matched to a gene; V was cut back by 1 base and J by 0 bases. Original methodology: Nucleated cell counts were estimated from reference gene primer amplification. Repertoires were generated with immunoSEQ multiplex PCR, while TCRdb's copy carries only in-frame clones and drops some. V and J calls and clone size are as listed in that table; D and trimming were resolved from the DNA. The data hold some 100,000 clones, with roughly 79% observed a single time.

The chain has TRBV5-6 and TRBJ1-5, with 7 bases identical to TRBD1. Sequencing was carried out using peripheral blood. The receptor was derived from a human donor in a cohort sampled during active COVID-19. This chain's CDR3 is CASSLRQGYSNQPQHF. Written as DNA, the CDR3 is TGTGCCAGCAGCTTGCGACAGGGCTATAGCAATCAGCCCCAGCATTTT.